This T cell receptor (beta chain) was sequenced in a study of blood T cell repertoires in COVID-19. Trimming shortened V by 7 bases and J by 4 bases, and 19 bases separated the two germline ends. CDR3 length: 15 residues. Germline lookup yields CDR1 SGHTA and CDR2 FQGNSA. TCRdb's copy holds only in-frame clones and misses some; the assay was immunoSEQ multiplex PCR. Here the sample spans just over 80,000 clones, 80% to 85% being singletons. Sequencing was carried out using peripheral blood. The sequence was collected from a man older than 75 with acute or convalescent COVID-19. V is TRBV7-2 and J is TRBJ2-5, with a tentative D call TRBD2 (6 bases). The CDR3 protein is CASTGSWDFGETQYF. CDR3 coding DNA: TGTGCCAGCACCGGGAGTTGGGACTTTGGAGAGACCCAGTACTTC.